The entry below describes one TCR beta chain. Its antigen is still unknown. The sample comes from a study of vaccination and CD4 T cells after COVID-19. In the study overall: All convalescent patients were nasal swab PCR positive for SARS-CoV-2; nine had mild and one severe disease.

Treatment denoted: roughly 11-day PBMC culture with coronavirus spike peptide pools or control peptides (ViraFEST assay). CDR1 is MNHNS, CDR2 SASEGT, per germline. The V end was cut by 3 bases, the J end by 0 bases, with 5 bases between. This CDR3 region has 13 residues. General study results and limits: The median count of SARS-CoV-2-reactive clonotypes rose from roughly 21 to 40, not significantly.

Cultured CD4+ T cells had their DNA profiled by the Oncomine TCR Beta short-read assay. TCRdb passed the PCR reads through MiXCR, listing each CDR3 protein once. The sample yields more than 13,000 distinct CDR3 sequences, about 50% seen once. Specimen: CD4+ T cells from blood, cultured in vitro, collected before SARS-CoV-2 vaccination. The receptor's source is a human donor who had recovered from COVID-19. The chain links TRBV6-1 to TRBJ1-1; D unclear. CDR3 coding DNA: TGTGCCAGCAGTGATAAAATGAACACTGAAGCTTTCTTT. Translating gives CASSDKMNTEAFF.